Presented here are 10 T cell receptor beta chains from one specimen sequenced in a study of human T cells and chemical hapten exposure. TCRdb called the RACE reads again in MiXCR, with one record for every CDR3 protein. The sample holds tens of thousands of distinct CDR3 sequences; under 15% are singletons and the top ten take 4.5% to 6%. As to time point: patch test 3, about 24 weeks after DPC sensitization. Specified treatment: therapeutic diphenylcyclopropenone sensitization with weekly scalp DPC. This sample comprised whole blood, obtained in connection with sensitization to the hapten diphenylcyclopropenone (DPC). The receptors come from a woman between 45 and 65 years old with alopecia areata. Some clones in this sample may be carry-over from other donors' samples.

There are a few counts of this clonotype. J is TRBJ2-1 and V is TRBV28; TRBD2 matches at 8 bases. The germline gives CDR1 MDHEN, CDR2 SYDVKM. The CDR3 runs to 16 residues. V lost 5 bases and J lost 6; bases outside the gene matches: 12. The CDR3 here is CASSQAASGRSNEQFF. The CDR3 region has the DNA TGTGCCAGCAGTCAGGCCGCAAGCGGGAGAAGCAATGAGCAGTTCTTC.

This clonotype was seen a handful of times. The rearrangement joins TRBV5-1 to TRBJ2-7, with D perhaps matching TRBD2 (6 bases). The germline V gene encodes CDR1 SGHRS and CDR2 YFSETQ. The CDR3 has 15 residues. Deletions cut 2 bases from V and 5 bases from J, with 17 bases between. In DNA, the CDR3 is TGCGCCAGCAGCTTAACCGGGGGAGCCACCCACGAGCAGTACTTC. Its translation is CASSLTGGATHEQYF.

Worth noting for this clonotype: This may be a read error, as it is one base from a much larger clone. The chain's CDR3 is CASSPSGEREIQYF. The DNA of the CDR3 is TGTGCCAGCAGCCCCTCCGGGGAGAGGGAGATCCAGTACTTC. V usage is TRBV7-8 and J usage is TRBJ2-5; D possibly corresponds to TRBD2 (5 bases). Germline lookup yields CDR1 SGHVS and CDR2 FQNEAQ. This CDR3 spans 14 amino acids.

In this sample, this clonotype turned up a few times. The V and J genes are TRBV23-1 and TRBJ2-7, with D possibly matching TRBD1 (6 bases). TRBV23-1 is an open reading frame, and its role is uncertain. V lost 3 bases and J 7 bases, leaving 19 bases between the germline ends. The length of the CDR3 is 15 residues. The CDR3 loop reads CASSHAQGPHWEQYF. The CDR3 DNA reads TGCGCCAGCAGTCACGCACAGGGTCCTCACTGGGAGCAGTACTTC.

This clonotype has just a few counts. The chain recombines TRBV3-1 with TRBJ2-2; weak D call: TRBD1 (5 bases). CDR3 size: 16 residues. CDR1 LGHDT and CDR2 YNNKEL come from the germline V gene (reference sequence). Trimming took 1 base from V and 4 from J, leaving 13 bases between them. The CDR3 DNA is TGTGCCAGCAGCCAAGCAGGGCCCTCGGGCACCGGGGAGCTGTTTTTT. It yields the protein CASSQAGPSGTGELFF. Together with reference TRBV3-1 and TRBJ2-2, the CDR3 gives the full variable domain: DTAVSQTPKYLVTQMGNDKSIKCEQNLGHDTMYWYKQDSKKFLKIMFSYNNKELIINETVPNRFSPKSPDKAHLNLHINSLELGDSAVYFCASSQAGPSGTGELFFGEGSRLTVL.

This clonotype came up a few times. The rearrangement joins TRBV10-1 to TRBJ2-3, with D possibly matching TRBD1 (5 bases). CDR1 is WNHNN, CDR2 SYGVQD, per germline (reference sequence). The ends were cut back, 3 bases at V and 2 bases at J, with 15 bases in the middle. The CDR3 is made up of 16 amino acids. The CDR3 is CASSDPSTASTDTQYF. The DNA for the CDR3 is TGCGCCAGCAGTGACCCCTCGACAGCTTCCACAGATACGCAGTATTTT.

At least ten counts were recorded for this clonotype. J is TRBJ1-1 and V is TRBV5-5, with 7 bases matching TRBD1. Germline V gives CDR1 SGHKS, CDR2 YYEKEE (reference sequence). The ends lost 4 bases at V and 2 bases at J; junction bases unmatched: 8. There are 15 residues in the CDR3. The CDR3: CASSATGDTNTEAFF. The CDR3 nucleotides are TGTGCCAGCAGCGCAACAGGGGACACAAACACTGAAGCTTTCTTT.

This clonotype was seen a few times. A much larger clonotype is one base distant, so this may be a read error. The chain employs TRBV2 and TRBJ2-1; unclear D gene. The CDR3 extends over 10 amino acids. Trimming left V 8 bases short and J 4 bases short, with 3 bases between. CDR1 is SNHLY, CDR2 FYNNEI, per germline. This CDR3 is CASGYNEQFF. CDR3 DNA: TGTGCCAGCGGGTACAATGAGCAGTTCTTC.

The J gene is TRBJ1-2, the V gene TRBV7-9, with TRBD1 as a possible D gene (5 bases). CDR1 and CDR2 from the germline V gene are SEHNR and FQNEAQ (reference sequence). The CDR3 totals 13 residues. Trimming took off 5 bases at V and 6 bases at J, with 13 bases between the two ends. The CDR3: CASSPGLSDGYTF. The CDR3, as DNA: TGTGCCAGCAGCCCAGGGCTCTCTGATGGCTACACCTTC.

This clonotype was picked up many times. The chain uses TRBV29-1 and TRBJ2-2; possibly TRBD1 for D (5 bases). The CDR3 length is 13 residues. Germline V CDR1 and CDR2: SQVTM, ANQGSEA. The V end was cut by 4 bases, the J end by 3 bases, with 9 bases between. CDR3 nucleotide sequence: TGCAGCGTTGTTGGGGCGGACACCGGGGAGCTGTTTTTT. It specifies CSVVGADTGELFF.